The rows below give T cell receptor beta chains drawn from one sample of a study of early T cells in non-severe SARS-CoV-2 infection. TCRdb reprocessed the 5' RACE reads via MiXCR and lists one record per CDR3 protein. The table lists approximately 77,000 distinct CDR3 sequences, more than 10% of them singletons, with around 15% in the top ten. The specimen comprised whole blood, sampled at baseline. The receptors here all came from an adult who was a healthcare worker with PCR-confirmed SARS-CoV-2 infection or an uninfected control (not recorded which). The donor label of this sample is uncertain. CDR3s include the opening cysteine and the closing phenylalanine or tryptophan. A D gene is named only where the DNA matches it firmly. A row's size may be missing; if present it is once, few, many or a size class.

J	V	D	size	CDR3	DNA
TRBJ2-7	TRBV7-2	TRBD2	.	CASSQRGYEQYF	TGTGCCAGCAGCCAGCGGGGGTACGAGCAGTACTTC
TRBJ1-2	TRBV3-1	.	.	CASSQDGSLVGYGYTF	TGTGCCAGCAGCCAAGACGGGTCGTTGGTGGGCTATGGCTACACCTTC
TRBJ2-3	TRBV4-3	.	many	CASSPGHAQNLADTQYF	TGCGCCAGCAGCCCAGGACATGCTCAGAACCTGGCGGATACGCAGTATTTT
TRBJ1-2	TRBV7-9	TRBD1	.	CASRKQGAGYYGYTF	TGTGCCAGCAGGAAGCAGGGGGCTGGCTACTATGGCTACACCTTC
TRBJ2-5	TRBV5-4	.	.	CASSFPSGSTDQETQYF	TGTGCCAGCAGCTTCCCCTCGGGGTCTACTGATCAAGAGACCCAGTACTTC
TRBJ1-2	TRBV29-1	.	.	CSVRTAPMLYGYTF	TGCAGCGTGAGGACAGCCCCAATGCTCTATGGCTACACCTTC
TRBJ2-7	TRBV4-1	.	few	CASSQRQTYEQYF	TGCGCCAGCAGCCAGAGACAGACCTACGAGCAGTACTTC
TRBJ1-1	TRBV10-3	TRBD1	.	CAIRFDRGRGEAFF	TGTGCCATCAGATTTGACAGGGGGCGAGGTGAAGCTTTCTTT
TRBJ2-1	TRBV5-5	.	.	CASSAGRSFPGEQFF	TGTGCCAGCAGTGCTGGACGGAGTTTTCCCGGAGAGCAGTTCTTC
TRBJ2-7	TRBV18	TRBD2	few	CASSPISGGSSYEQYF	TGTGCCAGCTCACCTATTAGCGGGGGAAGCTCCTACGAGCAGTACTTC
TRBJ2-1	TRBV9	TRBD2	few	CASSARTSGPPEFF	TGTGCCAGCAGCGCGAGGACTAGCGGCCCTCCGGAGTTCTTC
TRBJ2-1	TRBV9	.	.	CASSPTVVYNEQFF	TGTGCCAGCAGCCCCACAGTCGTTTACAATGAGCAGTTCTTC
TRBJ1-2	TRBV2	.	many	CASSDFKGGYTF	TGTGCCAGCAGTGATTTCAAGGGCGGCTACACCTTC
TRBJ2-7	TRBV13	TRBD1	few	CASSARQGYEQYF	TGTGCCAGCAGCGCACGACAGGGGTACGAGCAGTACTTC
TRBJ2-3	TRBV20-1	.	many	CSATRRETDTQYF	TGCAGTGCTACTCGACGGGAGACAGATACGCAGTATTTT
TRBJ2-3	TRBV20-1	.	many	CSASGIGDTQYF	TGCAGTGCTAGCGGAATCGGAGATACGCAGTATTTT
TRBJ2-3	TRBV20-1	.	once	CSYREPRADTQYF	TGCAGTTACAGGGAGCCAAGGGCAGATACGCAGTATTTT
TRBJ2-7	TRBV18	.	.	CASSQSSGYEQYF	TGTGCCAGCTCACAAAGTTCAGGGTACGAGCAGTACTTC
TRBJ1-1	TRBV29-1	.	many	CSVPHGLSEAFF	TGCAGCGTCCCACACGGTTTGTCGGAAGCTTTCTTT
TRBJ2-5	TRBV5-4	.	many	CARGASTETQYF	TGTGCCAGGGGAGCCAGCACGGAGACCCAGTACTTC
TRBJ1-1	TRBV25-1	TRBD1	many	CASSEGQGKRNTEAFF	TGTGCCAGCAGTGAAGGACAGGGGAAGCGGAACACTGAAGCTTTCTTT
TRBJ1-2	TRBV7-3	TRBD1	.	CASSLGTGVKSGYTF	TGTGCCAGCAGCTTAGGGACAGGGGTGAAGAGTGGCTACACCTTC
TRBJ1-6	TRBV29-1	TRBD1	few	CSVRLQGGSSPLHF	TGCAGCGTGAGGTTACAGGGGGGAAGTTCACCCCTCCACTTT
TRBJ2-3	TRBV19	.	few	CASSIIQASTDTQYF	TGTGCCAGTAGTATAATCCAGGCTAGCACAGATACGCAGTATTTT
TRBJ2-5	TRBV11-3	TRBD2	many	CASSLGGVNKETQYF	TGTGCCAGCAGCTTGGGGGGGGTAAACAAAGAGACCCAGTACTTC
TRBJ1-1	TRBV4-3	TRBD1	.	CASSHRDRGAEAFF	TGCGCCAGCAGCCACCGGGACAGGGGCGCTGAAGCTTTCTTT
TRBJ1-2	TRBV4-1	.	.	CASSPLIGSNYGYTF	TGCGCCAGCAGCCCCTTAATCGGGTCCAACTATGGCTACACCTTC
TRBJ2-5	TRBV28	.	many	CASSQGKETQYF	TGTGCCAGCAGTCAGGGGAAAGAGACCCAGTACTTC
TRBJ2-5	TRBV29-1	TRBD2	.	CSVEDGASGVETQYF	TGCAGCGTTGAAGACGGAGCTAGCGGGGTTGAGACCCAGTACTTC
TRBJ2-7	TRBV6-2/TRBV6-3	TRBD2	.	CASRGSGGLTRHEQYF	TGTGCCAGCCGGGGAAGCGGGGGGCTAACCCGCCACGAGCAGTACTTC